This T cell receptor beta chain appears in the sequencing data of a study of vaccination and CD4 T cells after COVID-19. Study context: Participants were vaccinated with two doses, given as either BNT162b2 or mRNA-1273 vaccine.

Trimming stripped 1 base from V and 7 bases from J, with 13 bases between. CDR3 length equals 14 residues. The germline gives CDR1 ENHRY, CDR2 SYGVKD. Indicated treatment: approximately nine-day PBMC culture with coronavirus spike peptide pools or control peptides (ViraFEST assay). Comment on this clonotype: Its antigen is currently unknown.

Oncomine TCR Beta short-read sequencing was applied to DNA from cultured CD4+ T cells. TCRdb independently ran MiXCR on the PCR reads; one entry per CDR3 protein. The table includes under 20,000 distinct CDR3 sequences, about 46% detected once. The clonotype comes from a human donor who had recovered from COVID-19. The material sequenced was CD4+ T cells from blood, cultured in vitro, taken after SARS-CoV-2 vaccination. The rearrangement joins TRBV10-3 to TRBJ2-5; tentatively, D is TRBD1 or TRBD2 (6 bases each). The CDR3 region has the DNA TGTGCCATCAGTGAGTGGGGGGCGAAGGGGACCCAGTACTTC. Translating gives CAISEWGAKGTQYF.